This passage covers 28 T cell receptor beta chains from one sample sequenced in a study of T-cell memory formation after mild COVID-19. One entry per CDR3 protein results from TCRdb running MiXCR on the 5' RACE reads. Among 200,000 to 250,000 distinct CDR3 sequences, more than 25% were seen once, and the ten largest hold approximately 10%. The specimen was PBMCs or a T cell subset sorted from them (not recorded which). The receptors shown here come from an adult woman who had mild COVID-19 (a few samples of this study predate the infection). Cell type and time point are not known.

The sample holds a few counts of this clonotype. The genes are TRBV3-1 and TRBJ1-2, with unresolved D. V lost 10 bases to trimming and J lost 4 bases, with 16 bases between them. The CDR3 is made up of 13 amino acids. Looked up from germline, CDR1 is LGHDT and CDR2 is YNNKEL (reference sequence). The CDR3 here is CATLGAAGYGYTF. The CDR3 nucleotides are TGTGCCACCTTAGGAGCGGCCGGCTATGGCTACACCTTC. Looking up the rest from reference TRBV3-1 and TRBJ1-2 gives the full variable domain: DTAVSQTPKYLVTQMGNDKSIKCEQNLGHDTMYWYKQDSKKFLKIMFSYNNKELIINETVPNRFSPKSPDKAHLNLHINSLELGDSAVYFCATLGAAGYGYTFGSGTRLTVV.

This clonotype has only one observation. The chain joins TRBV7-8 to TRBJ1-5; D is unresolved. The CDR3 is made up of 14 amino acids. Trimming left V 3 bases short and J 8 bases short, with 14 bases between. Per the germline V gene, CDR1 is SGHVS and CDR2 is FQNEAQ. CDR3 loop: CASSLARNREPQHF. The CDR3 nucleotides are TGTGCCAGCAGCTTGGCTAGAAATCGGGAGCCCCAGCATTTT.

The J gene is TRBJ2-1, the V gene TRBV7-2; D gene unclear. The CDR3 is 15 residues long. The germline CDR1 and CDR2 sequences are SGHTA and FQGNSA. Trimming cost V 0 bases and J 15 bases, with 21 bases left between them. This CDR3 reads CASSLAFGQPSSAFF. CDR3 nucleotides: TGTGCCAGCAGCTTAGCCTTCGGGCAGCCTTCGAGTGCGTTCTTC. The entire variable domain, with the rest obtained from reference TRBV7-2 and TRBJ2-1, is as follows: GAGVSQSPSNKVTEKGKDVELRCDPISGHTALYWYRQSLGQGLEFLIYFQGNSAPDKSGLPSDRFSAERTGGSVSTLTIQRTQQEDSAVYLCASSLAFGQPSSAFFGPGTRLTVL.

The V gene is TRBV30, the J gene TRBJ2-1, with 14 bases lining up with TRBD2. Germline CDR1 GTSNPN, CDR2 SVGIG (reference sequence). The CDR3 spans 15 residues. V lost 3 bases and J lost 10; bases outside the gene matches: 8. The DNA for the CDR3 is TGTGCCTGGAGCGCCGGGACTAGCGGGGGAGCCGAGCAGTTCTTC. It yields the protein CAWSAGTSGGAEQFF. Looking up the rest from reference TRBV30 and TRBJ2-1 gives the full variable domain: SQTIHQWPATLVQPVGSPLSLECTVEGTSNPNLYWYRQAAGRGLQLLFYSVGIGQISSEVPQNLSASRPQDRQFILSSKKLLLSDSGFYLCAWSAGTSGGAEQFFGPGTRLTVL.

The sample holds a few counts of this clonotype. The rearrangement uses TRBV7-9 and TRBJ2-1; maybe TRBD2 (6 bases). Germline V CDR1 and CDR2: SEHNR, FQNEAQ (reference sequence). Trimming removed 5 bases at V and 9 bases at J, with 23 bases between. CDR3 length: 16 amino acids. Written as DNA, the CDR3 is TGTGCCAGCAGCGTACCCTCCGGGGGATACAACGGTGAGCAGTTCTTC. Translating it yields CASSVPSGGYNGEQFF.

The CDR3 region has the DNA TGTGCCAGCTCACCGGGACAGGGGGTCCATGAGCAGTTCTTC. This codes for CASSPGQGVHEQFF. The chain uses TRBV18 and TRBJ2-1; 11 bases map to TRBD1. Germline CDR1 and CDR2: KGHSH and LQKENI. The J segment lost 8 bases and the V segment lost 3 bases, leaving 3 bases of the junction unmatched. This CDR3 spans 14 amino acids. The entire variable domain, with the rest obtained from reference TRBV18 and TRBJ2-1, is as follows: NAGVMQNPRHLVRRRGQEARLRCSPMKGHSHVYWYRQLPEEGLKFMVYLQKENIIDESGMPKERFSAEFPKEGPSILRIQQVVRGDSAAYFCASSPGQGVHEQFFGPGTRLTVL.

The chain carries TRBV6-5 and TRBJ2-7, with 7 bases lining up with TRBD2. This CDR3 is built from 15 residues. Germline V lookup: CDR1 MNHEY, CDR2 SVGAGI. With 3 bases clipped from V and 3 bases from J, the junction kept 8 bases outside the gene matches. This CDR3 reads CASSYLFGGGYEQYF. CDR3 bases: TGTGCCAGCAGTTATTTATTTGGGGGGGGCTACGAGCAGTACTTC.

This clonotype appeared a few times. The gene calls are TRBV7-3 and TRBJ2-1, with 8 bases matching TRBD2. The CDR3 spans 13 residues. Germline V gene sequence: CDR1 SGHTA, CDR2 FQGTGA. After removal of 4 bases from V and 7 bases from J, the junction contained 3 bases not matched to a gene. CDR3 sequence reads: CASSSRLANEQFF. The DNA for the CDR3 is TGTGCCAGCAGCTCCCGACTAGCGAATGAGCAGTTCTTC.

The CDR3 sequence is CAWSGGALTRGNQPQHF. The CDR3 coding sequence is TGTGCCTGGAGTGGAGGGGCCTTAACGAGGGGCAATCAGCCCCAGCATTTT. The chain combines TRBV30 with TRBJ1-5; a weak D match, TRBD1 (5 bases). CDR1 is GTSNPN, CDR2 SVGIG, per germline (reference sequence). Trimming removed 1 base at V and 2 bases at J, with 18 bases between. This CDR3 region has 17 residues.

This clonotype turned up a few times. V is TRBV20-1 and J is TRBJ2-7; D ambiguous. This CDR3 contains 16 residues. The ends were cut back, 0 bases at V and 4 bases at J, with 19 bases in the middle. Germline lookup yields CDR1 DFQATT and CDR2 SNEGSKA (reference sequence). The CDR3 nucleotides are TGCAGTGCTAGAGATGGGTCTCCCTCAGCTCTGTACGAGCAGTACTTC. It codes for CSARDGSPSALYEQYF.

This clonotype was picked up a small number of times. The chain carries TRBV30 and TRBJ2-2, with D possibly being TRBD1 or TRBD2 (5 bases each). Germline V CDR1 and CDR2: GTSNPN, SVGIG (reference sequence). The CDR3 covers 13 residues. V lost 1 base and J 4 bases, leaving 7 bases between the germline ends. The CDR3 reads CAWSGGSTGELFF. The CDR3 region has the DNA TGTGCCTGGAGTGGGGGGTCCACCGGGGAGCTGTTTTTT. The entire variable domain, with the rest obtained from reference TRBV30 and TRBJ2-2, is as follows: SQTIHQWPATLVQPVGSPLSLECTVEGTSNPNLYWYRQAAGRGLQLLFYSVGIGQISSEVPQNLSASRPQDRQFILSSKKLLLSDSGFYLCAWSGGSTGELFFGEGSRLTVL.

CDR3 DNA sequence: TGTGCCAGCACCCAAATGCGAGGGACAGGGGCTAATGAGCAGTTCTTC. Translating gives CASTQMRGTGANEQFF. J is TRBJ2-1 and V is TRBV25-1; 10 positions agree with TRBD1. Trimming removed 7 bases from V and 7 bases from J; junction bases left unmatched: 13. The germline CDR1 and CDR2 sequences are MGHDK and SYGVNS. The CDR3 has 16 amino acids. Supplemented by reference TRBV25-1 and TRBJ2-1, the full variable domain reads EADIYQTPRYLVIGTGKKITLECSQTMGHDKMYWYQQDPGMELHLIHYSYGVNSTEKGDLSSESTVSRIRTEHFPLTLESARPSHTSQYLCASTQMRGTGANEQFFGPGTRLTVL.

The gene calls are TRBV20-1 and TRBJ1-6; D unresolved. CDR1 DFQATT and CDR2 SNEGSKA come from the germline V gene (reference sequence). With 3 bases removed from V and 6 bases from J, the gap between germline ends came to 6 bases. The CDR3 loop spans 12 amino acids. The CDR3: CSARAGNSPLHF. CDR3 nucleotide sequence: TGCAGTGCTAGGGCGGGTAATTCACCCCTCCACTTT.

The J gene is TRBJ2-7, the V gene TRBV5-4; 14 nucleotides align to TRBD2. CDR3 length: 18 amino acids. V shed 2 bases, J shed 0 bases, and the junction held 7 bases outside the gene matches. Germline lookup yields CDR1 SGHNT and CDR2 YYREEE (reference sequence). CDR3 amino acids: CASSFSGLAGGPSYEQYF. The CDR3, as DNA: TGTGCCAGCAGCTTTTCCGGACTAGCGGGGGGCCCCTCCTACGAGCAGTACTTC. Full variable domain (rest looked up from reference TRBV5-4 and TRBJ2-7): ETGVTQSPTHLIKTRGQQVTLRCSSQSGHNTVSWYQQALGQGPQFIFQYYREEENGRGNFPPRFSGLQFPNYSSELNVNALELDDSALYLCASSFSGLAGGPSYEQYFGPGTRLTVT.

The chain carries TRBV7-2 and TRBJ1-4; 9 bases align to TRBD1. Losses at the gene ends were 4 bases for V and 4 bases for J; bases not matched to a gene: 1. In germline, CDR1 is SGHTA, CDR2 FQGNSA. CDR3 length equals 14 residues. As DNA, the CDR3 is TGTGCCAGCAGCTCGGACAGGGGTAATGAAAAACTGTTTTTT. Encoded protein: CASSSDRGNEKLFF. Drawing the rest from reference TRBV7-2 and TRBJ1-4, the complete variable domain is GAGVSQSPSNKVTEKGKDVELRCDPISGHTALYWYRQSLGQGLEFLIYFQGNSAPDKSGLPSDRFSAERTGGSVSTLTIQRTQQEDSAVYLCASSSDRGNEKLFFGSGTQLSVL.

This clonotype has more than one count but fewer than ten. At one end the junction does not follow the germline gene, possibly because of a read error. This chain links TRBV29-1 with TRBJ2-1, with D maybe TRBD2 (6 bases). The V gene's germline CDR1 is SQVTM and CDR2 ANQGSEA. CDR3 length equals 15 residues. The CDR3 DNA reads TGCAGCGTCGAAGGAGGGACGGGATCCTACAATGAGCAGTTCTTC. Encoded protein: CSVEGGTGSYNEQFF.

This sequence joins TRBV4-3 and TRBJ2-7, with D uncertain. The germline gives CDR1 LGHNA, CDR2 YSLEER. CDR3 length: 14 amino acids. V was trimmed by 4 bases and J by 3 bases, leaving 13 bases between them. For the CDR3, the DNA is TGCGCCAGCAGCCCTAGGAGTGGTATCTACGAGCAGTACTTC. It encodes CASSPRSGIYEQYF.

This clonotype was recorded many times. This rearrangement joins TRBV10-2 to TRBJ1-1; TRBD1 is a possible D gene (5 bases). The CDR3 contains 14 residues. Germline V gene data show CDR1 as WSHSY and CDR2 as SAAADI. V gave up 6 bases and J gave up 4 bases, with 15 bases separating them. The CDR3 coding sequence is TGCGCCAGCAGGGACGAGGGGTTGAGCACTGAAGCTTTCTTT. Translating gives CASRDEGLSTEAFF.

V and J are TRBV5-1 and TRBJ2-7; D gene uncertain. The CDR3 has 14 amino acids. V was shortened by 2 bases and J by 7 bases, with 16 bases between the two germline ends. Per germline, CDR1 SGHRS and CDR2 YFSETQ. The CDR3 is CASSFVASLEEQYF. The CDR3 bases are TGCGCCAGCAGCTTTGTGGCTTCTTTGGAAGAGCAGTACTTC. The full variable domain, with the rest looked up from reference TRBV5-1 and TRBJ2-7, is KAGVTQTPRYLIKTRGQQVTLSCSPISGHRSVSWYQQTPGQGLQFLFEYFSETQRNKGNFPGRFSGRQFSNSRSEMNVSTLELGDSALYLCASSFVASLEEQYFGPGTRLTVT.

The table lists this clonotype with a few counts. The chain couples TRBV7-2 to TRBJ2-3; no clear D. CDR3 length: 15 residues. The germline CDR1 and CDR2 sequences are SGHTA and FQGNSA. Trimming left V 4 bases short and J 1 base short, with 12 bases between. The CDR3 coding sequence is TGTGCCAGCAGCTCCCACGGTTTTGGCACAGATACGCAGTATTTT. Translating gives CASSSHGFGTDTQYF.

Here the CDR3 reads CASSFPTSGANTGELFF. The DNA of the CDR3 is TGTGCCAGCAGTTTTCCGACTAGCGGGGCGAACACCGGGGAGCTGTTTTTT. V usage is TRBV27 and J usage is TRBJ2-2, with TRBD2 identical over 11 bases. The CDR3 consists of 17 residues. Germline V lookup: CDR1 MNHEY, CDR2 SMNVEV (reference sequence). V lost 3 bases to trimming and J lost 0 bases; unmatched junction nucleotides: 3.

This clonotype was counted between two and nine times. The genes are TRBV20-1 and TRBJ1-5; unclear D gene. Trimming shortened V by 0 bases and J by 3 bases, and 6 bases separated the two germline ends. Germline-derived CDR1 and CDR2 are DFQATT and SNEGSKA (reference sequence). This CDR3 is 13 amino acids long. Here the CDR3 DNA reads TGCAGTGCTAGAGAAAGCGTCAATCAGCCCCAGCATTTT. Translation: CSARESVNQPQHF.

The CDR3 region is CASSLGEGLSYEQYF. The CDR3 bases are TGTGCCAGCAGCTTAGGAGAGGGCCTCTCCTACGAGCAGTACTTC. The chain joins TRBV7-2 to TRBJ2-7; D perhaps matches TRBD2 (5 bases). Germline-derived CDR1 and CDR2 are SGHTA and FQGNSA. V lost 1 base, J lost 0 bases, and 10 bases lay in between. The CDR3 is made up of 15 amino acids.

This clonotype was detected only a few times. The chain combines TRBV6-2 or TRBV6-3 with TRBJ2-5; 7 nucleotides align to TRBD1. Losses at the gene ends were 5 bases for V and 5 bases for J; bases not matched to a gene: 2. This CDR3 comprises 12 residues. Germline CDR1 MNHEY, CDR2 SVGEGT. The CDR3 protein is CASSGTAETQYF. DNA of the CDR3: TGTGCCAGCAGTGGGACAGCCGAGACCCAGTACTTC.

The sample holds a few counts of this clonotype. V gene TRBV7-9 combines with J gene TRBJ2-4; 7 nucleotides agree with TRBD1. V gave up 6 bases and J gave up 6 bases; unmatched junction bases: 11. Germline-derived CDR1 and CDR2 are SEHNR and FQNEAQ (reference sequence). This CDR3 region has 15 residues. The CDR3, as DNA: TGTGCCAGCAGTCCCACAGGGGATTGGGGAAACATTCAGTACTTC. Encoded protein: CASSPTGDWGNIQYF.

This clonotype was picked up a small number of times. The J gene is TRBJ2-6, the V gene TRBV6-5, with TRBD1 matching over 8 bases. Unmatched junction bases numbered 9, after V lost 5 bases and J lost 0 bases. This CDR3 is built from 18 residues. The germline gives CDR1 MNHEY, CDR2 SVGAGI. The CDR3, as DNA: TGTGCCAGCAGTCGGACAGGGAATCTCGACTCTGGGGCCAACGTCCTGACTTTC. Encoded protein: CASSRTGNLDSGANVLTF.

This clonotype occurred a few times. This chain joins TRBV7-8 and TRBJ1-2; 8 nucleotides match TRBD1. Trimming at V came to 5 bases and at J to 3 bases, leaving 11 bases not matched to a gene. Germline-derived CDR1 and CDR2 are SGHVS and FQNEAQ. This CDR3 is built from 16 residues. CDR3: CASSQGQGGFYYGYTF. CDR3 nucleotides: TGTGCCAGCAGCCAAGGACAGGGCGGTTTCTACTATGGCTACACCTTC.

CDR3 protein: CASSPGTAPQYF. In nucleotides, the CDR3 is TGTGCCAGCAGTCCCGGGACGGCCCCGCAGTACTTC. V is TRBV27 and J is TRBJ2-7; possibly TRBD1 or TRBD2 for D (5 bases each). Deletions cut 5 bases from V and 9 bases from J, with 14 bases between. The CDR3 is 12 residues long. Germline V gene sequence: CDR1 MNHEY, CDR2 SMNVEV (reference sequence).